Shown below are 18 T cell receptor beta chains from a single sample sequenced in a study of blood T cell repertoires in COVID-19 (TCRdb year 2020). Libraries came from the immunoSEQ multiplex PCR assay. Not all clones reach the TCRdb copy of this immuneACCESS table, which keeps in-frame sequences only. Checked studies attribute under half of the gap to unresolved V genes and leave the rest unexplained. The sample contains around 250,000 clones, approximately 86% of them found a single time. The leading ten clones occupy 5.5% to 9% of the sample. Sequencing input: peripheral blood. The origin of the receptors is a woman aged 65 to 85 with active or convalescent COVID-19.

This clone was detected once. The gene calls are TRBV24-1 and TRBJ1-1; D unclear. Germline values: CDR1 KGHDR, CDR2 SFDVKD. This CDR3 is 12 amino acids long. Trimming took off 4 bases at V and 10 bases at J, with 12 bases between the two ends. CDR3 sequence (DNA): TGTGCCACCAGTGAGGCCGGGAGAACAGCTTTCTTT. Translation gives CATSEAGRTAFF.

V and J are TRBV7-3 and TRBJ2-7; tentatively, D is TRBD2 (5 bases). Per the germline V gene, CDR1 is SGHTA and CDR2 is FQGTGA. The germline V and J ends were trimmed by 4 bases and 9 bases, with 16 bases remaining between them. The CDR3 contains 13 residues. The chain's CDR3 is CASSSRRDSVQYF. CDR3 sequence (DNA): TGTGCCAGCAGCTCCCGACGGGATAGTGTGCAGTACTTC. Using reference TRBV7-3 and TRBJ2-7 for the parts outside the CDR3, the full variable domain is GAGVSQTPSNKVTEKGKYVELRCDPISGHTALYWYRQSLGQGPEFLIYFQGTGAADDSGLPNDRFFAVRPEGSVSTLKIQRTERGDSAVYLCASSSRRDSVQYFGPGTRLTVT.

CDR3 in amino acids: CASSVGTHGYTF. In nucleotides, the CDR3 is TGTGCCAGCAGCGTAGGCACTCACGGCTACACCTTC. The rearrangement links TRBV9 to TRBJ1-2; the D is unclear. The length of the CDR3 is 12 residues. Trimming pared 0 bases from V and 8 bases from J, leaving 8 bases between. Germline lookup yields CDR1 SGDLS and CDR2 YYNGEE. Using reference TRBV9 and TRBJ1-2 for the parts outside the CDR3, the full variable domain is DSGVTQTPKHLITATGQRVTLRCSPRSGDLSVYWYQQSLDQGLQFLIQYYNGEERAKGNILERFSAQQFPDLHSELNLSSLELGDSALYFCASSVGTHGYTFGSGTRLTVV.

This clone was seen a single time. CDR3 sequence reads: CASNRQGLAGSQETQYF. The CDR3 bases are TGCGCCAGCAACCGACAGGGACTAGCGGGGTCTCAAGAGACCCAGTACTTC. V usage is TRBV5-1 and J usage is TRBJ2-5; 13 nucleotides line up with TRBD2. J gave up 2 bases and V 6 bases, and 10 bases lay outside the gene matches. Germline CDR1 is SGHRS and CDR2 is YFSETQ. The CDR3 consists of 17 residues. Combining the CDR3 with reference TRBV5-1 and TRBJ2-5 gives the whole variable domain KAGVTQTPRYLIKTRGQQVTLSCSPISGHRSVSWYQQTPGQGLQFLFEYFSETQRNKGNFPGRFSGRQFSNSRSEMNVSTLELGDSALYLCASNRQGLAGSQETQYFGPGTRLLVL.

This chain links TRBV10-1 with TRBJ2-1, with D maybe TRBD2 (5 bases). This CDR3 comprises 16 residues. V was cut by 3 bases and J by 0 bases, with 12 bases left in between. Germline V gene lookup returns CDR1 WNHNN and CDR2 SYGVQD (reference sequence). The CDR3 sequence is CASSEPSGSSYNEQFF. CDR3 sequence (DNA): TGCGCCAGCAGTGAACCGAGCGGAAGCTCCTACAATGAGCAGTTCTTC.

The chain employs TRBV20-1 and TRBJ2-1; 9 bases are a match to TRBD2. Germline CDR1 DFQATT, CDR2 SNEGSKA (reference sequence). V lost 3 bases to trimming and J lost 11 bases; unmatched junction nucleotides: 2. This CDR3 is built from 11 residues. CDR3 DNA: TGCAGTGCTAGCCTAGCGGGGAAGCAGTTCTTC. It translates to CSASLAGKQFF.

This clone was detected only once. This chain uses TRBV7-8 with TRBJ2-1; D not resolved. The CDR3 totals 15 residues. Germline CDR1 SGHVS, CDR2 FQNEAQ. Trimming removed 3 bases at V and 7 bases at J, with 16 bases between. CDR3 sequence reads: CASSLIALALNEQFF. The CDR3 DNA reads as TGTGCCAGCAGCTTGATTGCCTTAGCACTGAATGAGCAGTTCTTC.

The chain joins TRBV11-2 to TRBJ1-2, with a weak D call TRBD1 (5 bases). CDR3 length equals 13 residues. Trimming took 5 bases from V and 7 from J, leaving 14 bases between them. Germline values: CDR1 SGHAT, CDR2 FQNNGV. The CDR3 region is CASSPAAGLGYTF. The CDR3 nucleotides read TGTGCCAGCAGCCCAGCCGCAGGGCTTGGCTACACCTTC.

The chain has TRBV2 and TRBJ1-1; 9 nucleotides match TRBD1. The CDR3 spans 15 residues. V lost 2 bases and J lost 2; bases outside the gene matches: 3. Per germline, CDR1 SNHLY and CDR2 FYNNEI. The CDR3 bases are TGTGCCAGCAGTGAACTACAGGGGGCCAACACTGAAGCTTTCTTT. Translating gives CASSELQGANTEAFF. The variable domain in full, completed from reference TRBV2 and TRBJ1-1, reads EPEVTQTPSHQVTQMGQEVILRCVPISNHLYFYWYRQILGQKVEFLVSFYNNEISEKSEIFDDQFSVERPDGSNFTLKIRSTKLEDSAMYFCASSELQGANTEAFFGQGTRLTVV.

The genes are TRBV3-1 (or the pseudogene TRBV3-2) and TRBJ1-1; D unclear. This CDR3 region has 13 residues. Germline CDR1 and CDR2: LGHDT and YNNKEL (reference sequence). V dropped 1 base and J dropped 7 bases, with 10 bases sitting between them. The CDR3 here is CASSQVGRGEAFF. Here the CDR3 DNA reads TGTGCCAGCAGCCAAGTTGGGCGGGGTGAAGCTTTCTTT.

This rearrangement joins TRBV7-2 to TRBJ2-3, with TRBD2 identical over 11 bases. This CDR3 region has 15 residues. Trimming removed 3 bases from V and 4 bases from J; junction bases left unmatched: 3. The germline gives CDR1 SGHTA, CDR2 FQGNSA. Here the CDR3 reads CASSFSGGAADTQYF. The CDR3 DNA is TGTGCCAGCAGCTTTAGCGGGGGGGCCGCAGATACGCAGTATTTT.

The J gene is TRBJ2-4, the V gene TRBV11-2, with D possibly matching TRBD2 (5 bases). Trimming removed 5 bases at V and 3 bases at J, with 14 bases between. The germline V gene encodes CDR1 SGHAT and CDR2 FQNNGV. This CDR3 spans 15 amino acids. CDR3 sequence reads: CASSPHRDHKNIQYF. The CDR3 region has the DNA TGTGCCAGCAGCCCCCACCGGGATCACAAAAACATTCAGTACTTC. The variable domain in full, with the rest retrieved from reference TRBV11-2 and TRBJ2-4, is EAGVAQSPRYKIIEKRQSVAFWCNPISGHATLYWYQQILGQGPKLLIQFQNNGVVDDSQLPKDRFSAERLKGVDSTLKIQPAKLEDSAVYLCASSPHRDHKNIQYFGAGTRLSVL.

This clone was detected only once. The chain couples TRBV4-3 to TRBJ1-3, with no clear D. The V gene lost 0 bases and the J gene lost 2 bases, with 11 bases spanning the gap. The CDR3 totals 16 residues. Germline lookup yields CDR1 LGHNA and CDR2 YSLEER. The CDR3 loop reads CASSQDLIAAGNTIYF. CDR3 nucleotide sequence: TGCGCCAGCAGCCAAGATCTAATAGCGGCTGGAAACACCATATATTTT.

V is TRBV5-4 and J is TRBJ2-5, with D possibly being TRBD2 (6 bases). This CDR3 spans 14 amino acids. The germline CDR1 and CDR2 sequences are SGHNT and YYREEE (reference sequence). The V end lost 4 bases, the J end lost 4 bases, and 14 bases lay between the germline ends. The CDR3 loop is CASSPKDGGETQYF. The CDR3 nucleotides read TGTGCCAGCAGCCCGAAAGACGGGGGAGAGACCCAGTACTTC.

V is TRBV5-1 and J is TRBJ1-6; D might be TRBD1 (5 bases). The ends were cut back, 4 bases at V and 10 bases at J, with 21 bases in the middle. The CDR3 totals 16 residues. The V gene's germline CDR1 is SGHRS and CDR2 YFSETQ. DNA of the CDR3: TGCGCCAGCAGCCCGTCTTCCTCAGGGCTGGGGTCACCCCTCCACTTT. Its translation: CASSPSSSGLGSPLHF.

A remark on this clone: Germline and junction disagree at one end, which may indicate a read error. The rearrangement uses TRBV4-3 and TRBJ1-1; D may be TRBD1 (6 bases). The germline V gene encodes CDR1 LGHNA and CDR2 YSLEER. This CDR3 spans 15 amino acids. The CDR3 sequence is CASSQSGTRNTEAFF. CDR3 DNA sequence: TGCGCCAGCAGCCAATCGGGGACAAGAAACACTGAGGCTTTCTTT.

This rearrangement joins TRBV18 to TRBJ2-5, with 8 bases matching TRBD2. This CDR3 comprises 14 residues. The germline CDR1 and CDR2 sequences are KGHSH and LQKENI. After removal of 6 bases from V and 4 bases from J, the junction contained 7 bases not matched to a gene. The CDR3 loop reads CASSQGGGSETQYF. CDR3 nucleotide sequence: TGTGCCAGCTCTCAAGGCGGGGGGTCAGAGACCCAGTACTTC.

The V and J genes are TRBV6-4 and TRBJ1-6; unclear D gene. V lost 8 bases to trimming and J lost 6 bases, with 11 bases between them. This CDR3 is 13 amino acids long. Germline values: CDR1 MRHNA, CDR2 SNTAGT. The CDR3: CASSFQVNSPLHF. CDR3 in DNA: TGTGCCAGCTCCTTTCAGGTTAATTCACCCCTCCACTTT.